This T cell receptor beta chain is drawn from a study of human T cells and chemical hapten exposure. The sample's time point: patch test 1, 2 weeks after DPC sensitization. Treatment specified: therapeutic diphenylcyclopropenone sensitization with weekly scalp DPC. TCRdb re-called the RACE reads through MiXCR, storing one row per CDR3 protein. The sample lists about 57,000 distinct CDR3 sequences; around 9.3% were seen once. V trimming: 5 bases; J trimming: 7 bases; junction bases outside the gene matches: 6. CDR3 size: 14 residues. Germline CDR1 SEHNR, CDR2 FQNEAQ (reference sequence). This clonotype was detected a few times.

This sequence joins TRBV7-9 and TRBJ2-1; 9 bases align to TRBD2. The specimen was whole blood, collected in connection with sensitization to the hapten diphenylcyclopropenone (DPC). This sequence originates from a woman aged 40-49 years with alopecia areata. Some clones in this sample may be carry-over from other donors' samples. The CDR3 DNA follows: TGTGCCAGCAGCCGCGGGGGGGCCGGTAATGAGCAGTTCTTC. The encoded protein is CASSRGGAGNEQFF.